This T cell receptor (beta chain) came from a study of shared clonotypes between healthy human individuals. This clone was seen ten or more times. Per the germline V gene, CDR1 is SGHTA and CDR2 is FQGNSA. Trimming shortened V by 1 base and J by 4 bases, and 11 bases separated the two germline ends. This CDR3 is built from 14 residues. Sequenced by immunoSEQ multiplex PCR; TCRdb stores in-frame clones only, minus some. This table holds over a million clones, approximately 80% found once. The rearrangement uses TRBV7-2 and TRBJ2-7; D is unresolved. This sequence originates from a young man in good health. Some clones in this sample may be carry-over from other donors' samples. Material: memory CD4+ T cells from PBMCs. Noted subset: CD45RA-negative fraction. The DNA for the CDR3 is TGTGCCAGCAGCTTAGGAGGTAGCAGGTACGAGCAGTACTTC. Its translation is CASSLGGSRYEQYF.